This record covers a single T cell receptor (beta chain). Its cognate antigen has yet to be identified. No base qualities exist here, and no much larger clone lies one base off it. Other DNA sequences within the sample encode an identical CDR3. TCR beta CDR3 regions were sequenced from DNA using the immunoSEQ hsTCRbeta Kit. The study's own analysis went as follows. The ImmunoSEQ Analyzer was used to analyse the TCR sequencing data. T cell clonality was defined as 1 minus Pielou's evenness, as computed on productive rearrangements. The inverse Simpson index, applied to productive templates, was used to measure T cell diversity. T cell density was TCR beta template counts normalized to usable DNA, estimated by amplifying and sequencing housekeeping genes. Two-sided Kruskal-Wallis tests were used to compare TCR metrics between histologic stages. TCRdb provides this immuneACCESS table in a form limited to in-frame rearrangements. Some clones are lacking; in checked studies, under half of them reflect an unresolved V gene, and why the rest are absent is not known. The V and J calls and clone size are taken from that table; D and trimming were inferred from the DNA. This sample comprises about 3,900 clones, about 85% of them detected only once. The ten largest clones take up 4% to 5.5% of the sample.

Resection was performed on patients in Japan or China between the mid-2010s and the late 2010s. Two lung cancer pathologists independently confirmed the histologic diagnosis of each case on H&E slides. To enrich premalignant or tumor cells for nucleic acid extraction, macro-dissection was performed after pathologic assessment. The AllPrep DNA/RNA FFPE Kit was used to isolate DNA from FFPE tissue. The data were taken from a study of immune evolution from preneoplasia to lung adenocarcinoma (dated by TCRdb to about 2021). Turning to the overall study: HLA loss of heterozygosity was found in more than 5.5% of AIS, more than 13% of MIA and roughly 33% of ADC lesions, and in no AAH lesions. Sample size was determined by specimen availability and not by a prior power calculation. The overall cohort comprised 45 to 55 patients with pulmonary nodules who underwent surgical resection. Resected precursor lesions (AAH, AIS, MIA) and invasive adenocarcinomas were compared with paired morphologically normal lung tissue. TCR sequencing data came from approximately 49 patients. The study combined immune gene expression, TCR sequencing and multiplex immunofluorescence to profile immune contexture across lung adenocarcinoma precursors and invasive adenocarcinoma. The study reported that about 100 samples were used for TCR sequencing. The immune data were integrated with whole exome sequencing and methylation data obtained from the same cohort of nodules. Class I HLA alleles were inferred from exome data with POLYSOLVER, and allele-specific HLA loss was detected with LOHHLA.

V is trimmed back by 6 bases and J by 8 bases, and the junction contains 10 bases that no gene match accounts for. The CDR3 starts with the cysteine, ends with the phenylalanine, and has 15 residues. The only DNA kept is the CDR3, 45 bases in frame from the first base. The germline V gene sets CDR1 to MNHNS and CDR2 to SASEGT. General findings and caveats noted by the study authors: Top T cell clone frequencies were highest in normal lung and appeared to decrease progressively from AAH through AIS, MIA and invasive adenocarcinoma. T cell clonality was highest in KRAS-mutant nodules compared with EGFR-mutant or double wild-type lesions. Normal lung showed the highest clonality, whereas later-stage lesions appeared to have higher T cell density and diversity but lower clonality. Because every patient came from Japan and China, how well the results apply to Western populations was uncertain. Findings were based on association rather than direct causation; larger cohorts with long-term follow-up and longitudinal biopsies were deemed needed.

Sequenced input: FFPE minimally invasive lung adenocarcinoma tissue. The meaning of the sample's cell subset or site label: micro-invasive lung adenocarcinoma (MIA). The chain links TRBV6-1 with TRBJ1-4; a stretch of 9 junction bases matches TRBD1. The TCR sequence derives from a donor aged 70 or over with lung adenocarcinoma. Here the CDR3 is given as CASRPGDRVTEKLFF. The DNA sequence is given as TGTGCCAGCAGGCCCGGGGACAGGGTTACGGAAAAACTGTTTTTT.